This passage covers 30 T cell receptor beta chains from one sample sequenced in a study of T cell responses to AZD1222 COVID-19 vaccine. Libraries were prepared by immunoSEQ multiplex PCR; TCRdb keeps only in-frame clonotypes and omits some of them. Here the sample spans about 100,000 clones, about 90% being singletons. The sample here was peripheral blood, taken on day 0 of AZD1222 vaccination. Source of these receptors: an adult in good health.

This clone came up once. The J gene is TRBJ2-5, the V gene TRBV5-1, with TRBD2 identical over 16 bases. The ends lost 5 bases at V and 5 bases at J; junction bases unmatched: 9. This CDR3 comprises 17 residues. Germline V gene lookup returns CDR1 SGHRS and CDR2 YFSETQ. The CDR3 DNA reads as TGCGCCAGCAGTCAGGGACTAGCGGGAGGGAGTCTGGAGACCCAGTACTTC. This codes for CASSQGLAGGSLETQYF.

The chain joins TRBV3-1 (or the pseudogene TRBV3-2) to TRBJ1-5; no definite D call. The germline CDR1 and CDR2 sequences are LGHDT and YNNKEL (reference sequence). The CDR3 runs 14 residues. V was clipped by 4 bases and J by 4 bases, with 11 bases between them. The CDR3 is CASSPVARNQPQHF. DNA of the CDR3: TGTGCCAGCAGCCCCGTGGCTAGGAATCAGCCCCAGCATTTT.

This clone has more than one count but fewer than ten. The V and J genes are TRBV3-1 (or the pseudogene TRBV3-2) and TRBJ1-5; TRBD1 matches at 10 bases. The CDR3 totals 15 residues. The ends lost 4 bases at V and 6 bases at J; junction bases unmatched: 6. Germline assignment: CDR1 LGHDT and CDR2 YNNKEL (reference sequence). The CDR3 DNA follows: TGTGCCAGCAGCCCCGGGACAGGGGTGGGTCAGCCCCAGCATTTT. Translated, it gives CASSPGTGVGQPQHF.

This clone was found a few times. The gene calls are TRBV23-1 and TRBJ1-2; 9 nucleotides line up with TRBD1. TRBV23-1 is labeled an ORF, and its function is uncertain. Unmatched junction bases numbered 4, after V lost 2 bases and J lost 6 bases. This CDR3 is 14 amino acids long. The CDR3 bases are TGCGCCAGCAGTCAAACAGGACAGGGGCATGGCTACACCTTC. Translating it yields CASSQTGQGHGYTF.

This clone was detected once. This rearrangement joins TRBV5-4 to TRBJ1-5; the D gene is possibly TRBD1 (5 bases). The CDR3 runs 15 residues. V shed 4 bases and J shed 3 bases, with 14 bases lying between them. Germline V gene sequence: CDR1 SGHNT, CDR2 YYREEE (reference sequence). The CDR3 coding sequence is TGTGCCAGCAGCCCGGGGCTCGGATCCAATCAGCCCCAGCATTTT. Its protein is CASSPGLGSNQPQHF.

The CDR3 DNA sequence: TGTGCCAGCAGCCCAGAGCGTGGGACAGGGATTGGGAACACTGAAGCTTTCTTT. Translating it yields CASSPERGTGIGNTEAFF. This chain uses TRBV9 with TRBJ1-1; 9 bases map to TRBD1. The CDR3 is 18 residues long. The germline gives CDR1 SGDLS, CDR2 YYNGEE. J gave up 1 base and V 4 bases, and 14 bases lay outside the gene matches.

The V call is TRBV7-9, the J call TRBJ2-3; TRBD2 matches 12 bases. The V gene end was trimmed by 4 bases and the J gene end by 7 bases; junction bases not matched to a gene: 9. CDR1 is SEHNR and CDR2 is FQNEAQ in the germline V gene (reference sequence). The CDR3 spans 16 residues. CDR3 loop: CASSWAASGRVNTQYF. The DNA of the CDR3 is TGTGCCAGCAGCTGGGCGGCTAGCGGGAGGGTGAATACGCAGTATTTT.

A single count supports this clone. The genes are TRBV2 and TRBJ1-1; D unresolved. Germline lookup yields CDR1 SNHLY and CDR2 FYNNEI. This CDR3 is built from 11 residues. V lost 3 bases to trimming and J lost 11 bases, with 10 bases between them. DNA of the CDR3: TGTGCCAGCAGTGAGCCCGGGGTTGCTTTCTTT. This sequence encodes CASSEPGVAFF.

This clone appeared a single time. The J gene is TRBJ1-5, the V gene TRBV7-2; 8 bases line up with TRBD1. The junction had 5 bases not matched to a gene; V was cut back by 1 base and J by 6 bases. This CDR3 spans 15 amino acids. Germline values: CDR1 SGHTA, CDR2 FQGNSA. The CDR3 sequence is CASSLGQGYGQPQHF. CDR3 in DNA: TGTGCCAGCAGCTTAGGACAGGGGTACGGTCAGCCCCAGCATTTT.

This chain uses TRBV4-2 with TRBJ2-1; no definite D call. The CDR3 is 19 amino acids. The germline V gene encodes CDR1 LGHNA and CDR2 YNFKEQ. Trimming stripped 6 bases from V and 4 bases from J, with 28 bases between. The CDR3, as DNA: TGTGCCAGCAGTCCCCTTTTGCGTGCGGTGCTTGGGATTTACAATGAGCAGTTCTTC. Encoded protein: CASSPLLRAVLGIYNEQFF.

J is TRBJ2-5 and V is TRBV27; tentatively, D is TRBD1 (6 bases). Germline CDR1 MNHEY, CDR2 SMNVEV (reference sequence). Trimming stripped 3 bases from V and 2 bases from J, with 10 bases between. There are 14 residues in the CDR3. Written as DNA, the CDR3 is TGTGCCAGCAGTTTGGAAAGGGGGCAAGAGACCCAGTACTTC. Protein: CASSLERGQETQYF.

The chain uses TRBV6-5 and TRBJ2-7, with TRBD1 matching 9 bases. CDR1 is MNHEY and CDR2 is SVGAGI in the germline V gene. This CDR3 contains 13 residues. The V gene end was trimmed by 11 bases and the J gene end by 6 bases; junction bases not matched to a gene: 11. CDR3 protein: CAGAENRGLEQYF. The DNA of the CDR3 is TGTGCCGGAGCAGAGAACAGGGGGCTCGAGCAGTACTTC.

This clone was seen a few times. The V gene is TRBV5-6, the J gene TRBJ1-3; no definite D call. This CDR3 contains 14 residues. Germline-derived CDR1 and CDR2 are SGHDT and YYEEEE. The germline V and J ends were trimmed by 4 bases and 3 bases, with 11 bases remaining between them. The CDR3 sequence: CASSQDLGGNTIYF. The CDR3 DNA reads as TGTGCCAGCAGCCAGGACTTAGGTGGAAACACCATATATTTT.

This clone was picked up a small number of times. The genes are TRBV6-6 and TRBJ2-1; D ambiguous. CDR1 and CDR2 from the germline V gene are MNHNY and SVGAGI (reference sequence). Deletions cut 2 bases from V and 8 bases from J, with 4 bases between. This CDR3 contains 11 residues. The CDR3 DNA sequence: TGTGCCAGCAGTTACGTGGATGAGCAGTTCTTC. Protein: CASSYVDEQFF.

This clone was observed once. The V gene is TRBV2, the J gene TRBJ1-3; D remains unclear. This CDR3 has 14 amino acids. Germline lookup yields CDR1 SNHLY and CDR2 FYNNEI. V dropped 2 bases and J dropped 2 bases, with 7 bases sitting between them. The CDR3 loop reads CASSEQGTGNTIYF. CDR3 nucleotides: TGTGCCAGCAGTGAACAAGGGACTGGAAACACCATATATTTT.

The chain uses TRBV30 and TRBJ2-3; no clear D. V was trimmed by 4 bases and J by 1 base, leaving 12 bases between them. From germline, CDR1 is GTSNPN and CDR2 SVGIG (reference sequence). CDR3 length: 14 residues. The CDR3 is CAWTSGRRTDTQYF. For the CDR3, the DNA is TGTGCCTGGACGTCGGGCCGACGCACAGATACGCAGTATTTT.

This clone was seen more than once but under ten times. The chain employs TRBV4-1 and TRBJ1-4; 9 positions match TRBD1. This CDR3 comprises 15 residues. V was pared by 5 bases and J by 8 bases, with 9 bases of the junction left unmatched. Germline CDR1 and CDR2: MGHRA and YSYEKL. The CDR3 here is CASSKGDREGEKLFF. In nucleotides, the CDR3 is TGCGCCAGCAGCAAAGGGGACAGGGAGGGGGAAAAACTGTTTTTT.

The rearrangement joins TRBV5-1 to TRBJ2-1; 16 bases are shared with TRBD2. The ends lost 3 bases at V and 9 bases at J; junction bases unmatched: 3. The CDR3 length is 15 residues. In germline, CDR1 is SGHRS, CDR2 YFSETQ. The CDR3 DNA reads TGCGCCAGCAGCTCCGGGACTAGCGGGAGGGGTGAGCAGTTCTTC. This gives the protein CASSSGTSGRGEQFF. The full variable domain, completed using reference TRBV5-1 and TRBJ2-1, is KAGVTQTPRYLIKTRGQQVTLSCSPISGHRSVSWYQQTPGQGLQFLFEYFSETQRNKGNFPGRFSGRQFSNSRSEMNVSTLELGDSALYLCASSSGTSGRGEQFFGPGTRLTVL.

V gene TRBV27 combines with J gene TRBJ1-2; D remains ambiguous. Between the trimmed V and J ends, which lost 5 bases and 5 bases, there was a span of 12 bases. CDR1 is MNHEY and CDR2 is SMNVEV in the germline V gene (reference sequence). This CDR3 has 13 amino acids. The CDR3 reads CASSPRWRYGYTF. The CDR3 DNA follows: TGTGCCAGCAGTCCACGTTGGAGATATGGCTACACCTTC.

The gene calls are TRBV7-9 and TRBJ2-1; a possible D gene is TRBD2 (5 bases). Germline V CDR1 and CDR2: SEHNR, FQNEAQ (reference sequence). Trimming cost V 1 base and J 10 bases, with 8 bases left between them. The CDR3 covers 12 residues. CDR3 DNA sequence: TGTGCCAGCAGCTTAGATGGAGGCGAGCAGTTCTTC. It translates to CASSLDGGEQFF.

The chain couples TRBV20-1 to TRBJ2-1; D remains unclear. The CDR3 consists of 11 residues. Trimming cost V 4 bases and J 7 bases, with 8 bases left between them. Germline loops: CDR1 DFQATT, CDR2 SNEGSKA (reference sequence). CDR3 coding DNA: TGCAGTGCTATATCCCCGAATGAGCAGTTCTTC. This sequence encodes CSAISPNEQFF.

This chain connects TRBV2 to TRBJ2-7; TRBD1 aligns across 9 bases. After removal of 2 bases from V and 2 bases from J, the junction contained 10 bases not matched to a gene. The CDR3 is made up of 17 amino acids. Looked up from germline, CDR1 is SNHLY and CDR2 is FYNNEI. Here the CDR3 reads CASSEFWDRDTTYEQYF. The CDR3, as DNA: TGTGCCAGCAGTGAATTTTGGGACAGGGACACAACCTACGAGCAGTACTTC.

The V call is TRBV18, the J call TRBJ1-5, with 10 nucleotides matching TRBD1. CDR3 size: 17 residues. With V trimmed by 5 bases and J by 4 bases, 11 bases remained unmatched. Germline assignment: CDR1 KGHSH and CDR2 LQKENI. The CDR3 DNA reads as TGTGCCAGCTCAAGGAACCCCGGGACAGGGGCAAATCAGCCCCAGCATTTT. Protein sequence: CASSRNPGTGANQPQHF. Drawing the rest from reference TRBV18 and TRBJ1-5, the complete variable domain is NAGVMQNPRHLVRRRGQEARLRCSPMKGHSHVYWYRQLPEEGLKFMVYLQKENIIDESGMPKERFSAEFPKEGPSILRIQQVVRGDSAAYFCASSRNPGTGANQPQHFGDGTRLSIL.

The V and J genes are TRBV18 and TRBJ1-1; tentative D call: TRBD1 (5 bases). The germline V gene has CDR1 KGHSH and CDR2 LQKENI. V was shortened by 6 bases and J by 2 bases, with 19 bases between the two germline ends. CDR3 length: 16 residues. The CDR3 bases are TGTGCCAGCTCTCCAGGGAAAGACCTAATCAACACTGAAGCTTTCTTT. Encoded protein: CASSPGKDLINTEAFF.

J is TRBJ2-7 and V is TRBV2; D is perhaps TRBD2 (6 bases). V was clipped by 7 bases and J by 2 bases, with 15 bases between them. This CDR3 comprises 14 residues. CDR1 SNHLY and CDR2 FYNNEI come from the germline V gene. CDR3 nucleotides: TGTGCCAGCAAAGCCGGGACTGCTACCTACGAGCAGTACTTC. It codes for CASKAGTATYEQYF.

V gene TRBV10-2 combines with J gene TRBJ2-1; 9 positions match TRBD2. V lost 1 base, J lost 7 bases, and 5 bases stayed unmatched. The CDR3 runs to 15 residues. The germline V gene has CDR1 WSHSY and CDR2 SAAADI. The CDR3 DNA is TGCGCCAGCAGTGAGTTCAAGCGGGAGGTGAATGAGCAGTTCTTC. It translates to CASSEFKREVNEQFF.

This chain connects TRBV9 to TRBJ1-6, with D maybe TRBD1 (6 bases). V lost 2 bases to trimming and J lost 11 bases, with 14 bases between them. The CDR3 consists of 14 residues. Germline V lookup: CDR1 SGDLS, CDR2 YYNGEE. The CDR3 spells CASSVSYQGTPLHF. Written as DNA, the CDR3 is TGTGCCAGCAGCGTGTCATATCAGGGGACACCCCTCCACTTT.

This chain links TRBV11-3 with TRBJ1-1, with D possibly TRBD1 on 6 matching bases. Germline loops: CDR1 SGHNT, CDR2 YENEEA. This CDR3 comprises 13 residues. The V gene lost 5 bases and the J gene lost 4 bases, with 11 bases spanning the gap. CDR3 nucleotides: TGTGCCAGCAGCGGGGGCGGGAGCACTGAAGCTTTCTTT. Protein sequence: CASSGGGSTEAFF.

The chain is built from TRBV11-2 and TRBJ2-1; the D gene is possibly TRBD1 (5 bases). The length of the CDR3 is 16 residues. CDR1 SGHAT and CDR2 FQNNGV come from the germline V gene. The V and J ends lost 5 bases and 5 bases respectively, with 19 bases between them. The CDR3 region is CASSVHPLGLNNEQFF. CDR3 sequence (DNA): TGTGCCAGCAGCGTCCACCCCCTGGGGCTCAACAATGAGCAGTTCTTC.

V is TRBV14 and J is TRBJ1-4; a weak D match, TRBD1 (5 bases). CDR1 is SGHDN and CDR2 is FVKESK in the germline V gene. Trimming shortened V by 3 bases and J by 0 bases, and 11 bases separated the two germline ends. The CDR3 is 16 residues long. Here the CDR3 DNA reads TGTGCCAGCAGCCAGCCGGGACTTGCAACTAATGAAAAACTGTTTTTT. Amino acids: CASSQPGLATNEKLFF. Drawing the rest from reference TRBV14 and TRBJ1-4, the complete variable domain is EAGVTQFPSHSVIEKGQTVTLRCDPISGHDNLYWYRRVMGKEIKFLLHFVKESKQDESGMPNNRFLAERTGGTYSTLKVQPAELEDSGVYFCASSQPGLATNEKLFFGSGTQLSVL.